The sample holds many counts of the clone carrying this TCR beta chain. This CDR3 spans 17 amino acids. The V gene lost 1 base and the J gene lost 9 bases, with 22 bases spanning the gap. Per germline, CDR1 LNHNV and CDR2 YYDKDF (reference sequence). This sample's TCRbeta library carried unique molecular identifier barcodes. One entry per CDR3 protein results from TCRdb running MiXCR on the PCR reads. Of about 190,000 distinct CDR3 sequences in the sample, approximately 7% are singletons; the top ten hold 3% to 3.5%. This entry is derived from a study of T-cell reconstitution after alpha-beta-depleted transplantation in children.

The TCR sequence derives from a human donor who donated a stem cell graft to a child with Wiskott-Aldrich syndrome. Source: PBMCs from the stem cell graft donor, taken from the stem cell graft. V usage is TRBV15 and J usage is TRBJ2-1; D may be TRBD1 (6 bases). Here the CDR3 DNA reads TGTGCCACCAGCAGAGCGGTAACAGGGACCCCGTTTGGTGAGCAGTTCTTC. This sequence encodes CATSRAVTGTPFGEQFF.